This entry lists 21 T cell receptor beta chains sequenced from one sample in a study of T cell responses to AZD1222 COVID-19 vaccine. Repertoires were generated with immunoSEQ multiplex PCR, while TCRdb's copy carries only in-frame clones and drops some. The sample has 85,000 to 110,000 clones, around 91% seen once. The source material was peripheral blood, sampled on day 0 of AZD1222 vaccination. The source is an adult in good health.

The CDR3 bases are TGTGCCAGCAGCCAACGAAGGGGCGGGGACACAGATACGCAGTATTTT. This sequence encodes CASSQRRGGDTDTQYF. The chain uses TRBV3-1 (or the pseudogene TRBV3-2) and TRBJ2-3; the D gene is possibly TRBD2 (6 bases). Germline V gene lookup returns CDR1 LGHDT and CDR2 YNNKEL (reference sequence). With 2 bases removed from V and 2 bases from J, the gap between germline ends came to 14 bases. The CDR3 runs to 16 residues.

This chain joins TRBV19 and TRBJ2-3, with D possibly being TRBD1 or TRBD2 (5 bases each). Trimming cost V 5 bases and J 8 bases, with 14 bases left between them. The CDR3 covers 13 residues. Germline V gene data show CDR1 as LNHDA and CDR2 as SQIVND (reference sequence). This chain's CDR3 is CASSADGTSTQYF. CDR3 in DNA: TGTGCCAGTAGTGCGGACGGGACGAGTACGCAGTATTTT.

The sample holds one count of this clone. The chain is built from TRBV7-2 and TRBJ2-7, with a weak D call TRBD1 (6 bases). The germline V gene has CDR1 SGHTA and CDR2 FQGNSA. With 5 bases removed from V and 4 bases from J, the gap between germline ends came to 18 bases. The CDR3 covers 15 residues. CDR3 loop: CASSTGTLYGYEQYF. The DNA for the CDR3 is TGTGCCAGCAGCACCGGGACACTCTATGGGTACGAGCAGTACTTC.

The chain couples TRBV6-1 to TRBJ1-2; D is undetermined. Trimming cost V 2 bases and J 1 base, with 5 bases left between them. This CDR3 is built from 13 residues. Germline CDR1 is MNHNS and CDR2 is SASEGT. The CDR3 region has the DNA TGTGCCAGCAGTGAAAATGGTAACTATGGCTACACCTTC. It yields the protein CASSENGNYGYTF.

The chain links TRBV6-1 to TRBJ1-2; D might be TRBD1 (6 bases). V lost 3 bases and J 3 bases, leaving 17 bases between the germline ends. This CDR3 has 16 amino acids. The V gene's germline CDR1 is MNHNS and CDR2 SASEGT. The CDR3: CASSDGQRRGYYGYTF. DNA for the CDR3: TGTGCCAGCAGTGACGGACAGCGCCGCGGGTACTATGGCTACACCTTC.

This chain uses TRBV4-1 with TRBJ2-1, with 8 bases matching TRBD2. With 3 bases clipped from V and 3 bases from J, the junction kept 16 bases outside the gene matches. Germline V gives CDR1 MGHRA, CDR2 YSYEKL. The length of the CDR3 is 19 residues. CDR3 loop: CASSQPLRGARPNYNEQFF. DNA for the CDR3: TGCGCCAGCAGCCAGCCTCTGCGGGGGGCCCGACCCAACTACAATGAGCAGTTCTTC.

The chain links TRBV30 to TRBJ2-7; TRBD1 or TRBD2 may be the D gene (5 bases each). CDR1 GTSNPN and CDR2 SVGIG come from the germline V gene (reference sequence). V shed 2 bases and J shed 2 bases, with 10 bases lying between them. There are 13 residues in the CDR3. Here the CDR3 DNA reads TGTGCCTGGAGTAGGGACCCAACCTACGAGCAGTACTTC. This encodes CAWSRDPTYEQYF.

This rearrangement joins TRBV5-1 to TRBJ1-2; 9 bases agree with TRBD1. This CDR3 is 13 amino acids long. After removal of 0 bases from V and 6 bases from J, the junction contained 0 bases not matched to a gene. Looked up from germline, CDR1 is SGHRS and CDR2 is YFSETQ. As DNA, the CDR3 is TGCGCCAGCAGCTTGGGGACAGGGGATGGCTACACCTTC. Translating it yields CASSLGTGDGYTF.

The rearrangement joins TRBV19 to TRBJ2-7, with no clear D. The V end was cut by 5 bases, the J end by 0 bases, with 11 bases between. Germline CDR1 and CDR2: LNHDA and SQIVND (reference sequence). CDR3 length: 14 amino acids. CDR3 region: CASSSQENSYEQYF. The CDR3 bases are TGTGCCAGTAGTTCTCAGGAGAACTCCTACGAGCAGTACTTC.

This sequence joins TRBV5-6 and TRBJ1-5, with D unclear. The CDR3 has 15 residues. The ends were cut back, 5 bases at V and 0 bases at J, with 12 bases in the middle. From germline, CDR1 is SGHDT and CDR2 YYEEEE. The CDR3 region is CASSPREYSNQPQHF. In nucleotides, the CDR3 is TGTGCCAGCAGTCCCCGGGAGTATAGCAATCAGCCCCAGCATTTT.

The J gene is TRBJ1-3, the V gene TRBV6-1; no definite D call. V lost 0 bases to trimming and J lost 10 bases, with 22 bases between them. This CDR3 has 17 residues. Germline values: CDR1 MNHNS, CDR2 SASEGT. The CDR3 bases are TGTGCCAGCAGTGAAGCACCCGTCGTGGGCCCCCAAGGGACCATATATTTT. It encodes CASSEAPVVGPQGTIYF.

In this sample, this clone turned up once. V gene TRBV7-2 combines with J gene TRBJ1-6; D remains ambiguous. Germline values: CDR1 SGHTA, CDR2 FQGNSA. V lost 3 bases and J 4 bases, leaving 7 bases between the germline ends. The CDR3 length is 14 residues. CDR3 loop: CASSFDGYNSPLHF. The CDR3 nucleotides read TGTGCCAGCAGCTTTGACGGTTATAATTCACCCCTCCACTTT.

The J gene is TRBJ1-2, the V gene TRBV4-3, with D perhaps matching TRBD1 (5 bases). CDR1 is LGHNA, CDR2 YSLEER, per germline. The V gene lost 0 bases and the J gene lost 6 bases, with 14 bases spanning the gap. The CDR3 loop spans 15 amino acids. The CDR3 DNA reads as TGCGCCAGCAGCCAAGAGAAGGGGAGGTGGGATGGCTACACCTTC. Its protein is CASSQEKGRWDGYTF.

The chain carries TRBV3-1 (or the pseudogene TRBV3-2) and TRBJ2-1, with D uncertain. Per germline, CDR1 LGHDT and CDR2 YNNKEL (reference sequence). The ends were cut back, 4 bases at V and 6 bases at J, with 13 bases in the middle. The CDR3 contains 14 residues. The CDR3 sequence is CASSLHSLPNEQFF. The CDR3 region has the DNA TGTGCCAGCAGCCTCCACTCACTCCCCAATGAGCAGTTCTTC.

The chain couples TRBV9 to TRBJ1-2; no clear D gene. Trimming removed 2 bases from V and 7 bases from J, with 9 bases in between. The germline CDR1 and CDR2 sequences are SGDLS and YYNGEE. The CDR3 runs 12 residues. CDR3 DNA: TGTGCCAGCAGCGTCTTAAACGGTGGCTACACCTTC. Its translation: CASSVLNGGYTF. Combining the CDR3 with reference TRBV9 and TRBJ1-2 gives the whole variable domain DSGVTQTPKHLITATGQRVTLRCSPRSGDLSVYWYQQSLDQGLQFLIQYYNGEERAKGNILERFSAQQFPDLHSELNLSSLELGDSALYFCASSVLNGGYTFGSGTRLTVV.

This chain connects TRBV5-5 to TRBJ2-5; 16 bases are a match to TRBD2. The V gene end was trimmed by 0 bases and the J gene end by 5 bases; junction bases not matched to a gene: 10. The CDR3 runs 19 residues. From germline, CDR1 is SGHKS and CDR2 YYEKEE (reference sequence). CDR3 sequence: CASSLASGTSGGAWETQYF. CDR3 in DNA: TGTGCCAGCAGCTTGGCCTCGGGGACTAGCGGGGGGGCTTGGGAGACCCAGTACTTC.

The gene calls are TRBV27 and TRBJ1-1; TRBD1 might be the D (5 bases). Per the germline V gene, CDR1 is MNHEY and CDR2 is SMNVEV (reference sequence). V lost 6 bases and J 7 bases, leaving 12 bases between the germline ends. The CDR3 length is 12 residues. The CDR3 DNA reads as TGTGCCAGCAGACTCGGGACTAATGAAGCTTTCTTT. As protein: CASRLGTNEAFF.

This sequence joins TRBV7-9 and TRBJ2-1; D may be TRBD1 (5 bases). The CDR3 has 11 amino acids. From germline, CDR1 is SEHNR and CDR2 FQNEAQ (reference sequence). V dropped 6 bases and J dropped 10 bases, with 10 bases sitting between them. CDR3: CASRSGFEQFF. DNA for the CDR3: TGTGCCAGCAGGTCAGGGTTCGAGCAGTTCTTC.

This chain uses TRBV28 with TRBJ1-5, with D perhaps TRBD1 (5 bases). The germline CDR1 and CDR2 sequences are MDHEN and SYDVKM. This CDR3 spans 14 amino acids. Trimming left V 6 bases short and J 7 bases short, with 16 bases between. CDR3 amino acids: CASSGWRGGQPQHF. The CDR3, as DNA: TGTGCCAGCAGCGGCTGGAGGGGAGGCCAGCCCCAGCATTTT.

The chain recombines TRBV7-9 with TRBJ2-5; the match to TRBD2 covers 8 bases. This CDR3 has 14 amino acids. Germline V gene data show CDR1 as SEHNR and CDR2 as FQNEAQ (reference sequence). The trim removed 3 bases at V and 7 bases at J, leaving 7 bases unmatched. CDR3 residues: CASSFLAGGGTQYF. CDR3 DNA sequence: TGTGCCAGCAGCTTCCTAGCGGGCGGTGGGACCCAGTACTTC.

The V and J genes are TRBV2 and TRBJ1-2; D may be TRBD1 (6 bases). The CDR3 has 13 residues. Germline-derived CDR1 and CDR2 are SNHLY and FYNNEI. V gave up 5 bases and J gave up 7 bases, with 14 bases separating them. The CDR3 coding sequence is TGTGCCAGCAGTAGGGACATAGACCCTGGCTACACCTTC. Amino acids: CASSRDIDPGYTF.